Each of the 29 T cell receptor beta chains below was sequenced from the same sample in a study of Graves' ophthalmopathy and Graves' hyperthyroidism. Amplified material comprised TCR beta CDR3 regions derived from RNA transcripts. Second-round multiplex PCR came after first-round RT-PCR with HTBI primers. TCRdb used MiXCR to reprocess the multiplex PCR reads, holding one entry per CDR3 protein. The sample has roughly 400,000 distinct CDR3 sequences, about a sixth seen once. Sequenced input: peripheral blood. The receptors here all came from an adult woman with stable Graves' hyperthyroidism.

This clonotype appeared many times. The gene calls are TRBV4-2 and TRBJ2-7; 10 bases agree with TRBD1. The CDR3 is 17 amino acids. With V trimmed by 0 bases and J by 4 bases, 9 bases remained unmatched. Germline CDR1 reads LGHNA; CDR2 reads YNFKEQ. The CDR3 sequence: CASSQELGTGALYEQYF. Here the CDR3 DNA reads TGTGCCAGCAGCCAAGAACTTGGGACAGGGGCGTTGTACGAGCAGTACTTC.

This clonotype has at least ten counts. The V gene is TRBV4-1, the J gene TRBJ2-2; D unresolved. The V end lost 5 bases, the J end lost 4 bases, and 14 bases lay between the germline ends. The germline V gene encodes CDR1 MGHRA and CDR2 YSYEKL. CDR3 length equals 15 residues. Written as DNA, the CDR3 is TGCGCCAGCAGCTTTGTAGACACTGCCACCGGGGAGCTGTTTTTT. Translation gives CASSFVDTATGELFF.

This clonotype was found many times. The chain recombines TRBV7-8 with TRBJ2-1, with D hard to call. V lost 5 bases and J lost 12, with 14 bases in between. The CDR3 spans 12 residues. Germline V gene data show CDR1 as SGHVS and CDR2 as FQNEAQ. The CDR3, as DNA: TGTGCCAGCAGCCCCTCGACGCCGGGGCAGTTCTTC. Amino acid sequence: CASSPSTPGQFF. The full variable domain, completed using reference TRBV7-8 and TRBJ2-1, is GAGVSQSPRYKVAKRGQDVALRCDPISGHVSLFWYQQALGQGPEFLTYFQNEAQLDKSGLPSDRFFAERPEGSVSTLKIQRTQQEDSAVYLCASSPSTPGQFFGPGTRLTVL.

This chain links TRBV5-1 with TRBJ2-7, with D possibly matching TRBD2 (7 bases). V was clipped by 0 bases and J by 6 bases, with 19 bases between them. The CDR3 runs to 16 residues. Germline V lookup: CDR1 SGHRS, CDR2 YFSETQ. The CDR3 sequence: CASSLGGGRGQGEQYF. The CDR3 DNA sequence: TGCGCCAGCAGCTTGGGGGGGGGCAGGGGCCAGGGCGAGCAGTACTTC.

This clonotype was found many times. The genes are TRBV4-2 and TRBJ1-1; D is unresolved. CDR1 and CDR2 from the germline V gene are LGHNA and YNFKEQ. V was trimmed by 3 bases and J by 0 bases, leaving 11 bases between them. The CDR3 totals 15 residues. The chain's CDR3 is CASSHNDRLNTEAFF. The CDR3 DNA follows: TGTGCCAGCAGCCATAACGACCGCTTGAACACTGAAGCTTTCTTT.

Ten or more counts support this clonotype. The rearrangement links TRBV20-1 to TRBJ2-7, with D possibly TRBD2 on 5 matching bases. The V end was cut by 1 base, the J end by 7 bases, with 8 bases between. This CDR3 is 11 amino acids long. Looked up from germline, CDR1 is DFQATT and CDR2 is SNEGSKA (reference sequence). CDR3 protein: CSARGSGEQYF. The CDR3, as DNA: TGCAGTGCTAGAGGGTCGGGGGAGCAGTACTTC.

In the case of this clonotype: This may stem from a read error, because a much larger clone lies one nucleotide away. The rearrangement joins TRBV5-6 to TRBJ1-1, with D possibly being TRBD1 (6 bases). The CDR3 spans 14 residues. Germline values: CDR1 SGHDT, CDR2 YYEEEE. CDR3 DNA sequence: TGTGCCAGCAGAGAATGGGGGGGGGCGAATGAAGCTTGCTTT. Its translation: CASREWGGANEACF.

This clonotype was found many times. This chain uses TRBV19 with TRBJ2-4; 8 bases map to TRBD1. The germline V gene encodes CDR1 LNHDA and CDR2 SQIVND (reference sequence). The CDR3 contains 16 residues. Trimming cost V 3 bases and J 3 bases; bases outside gene matches: 7. CDR3 sequence reads: CASSISPGQGKNIQYF. The CDR3, as DNA: TGTGCCAGTAGTATTTCCCCCGGACAGGGCAAAAACATTCAGTACTTC.

The chain joins TRBV6-2 or TRBV6-3 to TRBJ1-2, with D possibly matching TRBD1 (5 bases). V was shortened by 5 bases and J by 2 bases, with 9 bases between the two germline ends. The germline gives CDR1 MNHEY, CDR2 SVGEGT. The CDR3 contains 13 residues. DNA of the CDR3: TGTGCCAGCAGTGGGGAGGGGAACTATGGCTACACCTTC. Its translation: CASSGEGNYGYTF.

This clonotype was counted ten times or more. The V gene is TRBV28, the J gene TRBJ2-7, with unresolved D. This CDR3 contains 16 residues. The V end was cut by 2 bases, the J end by 3 bases, with 17 bases between. Germline V lookup: CDR1 MDHEN, CDR2 SYDVKM. CDR3 region: CASSLSRWGSGYEQYF. DNA of the CDR3: TGTGCCAGCAGTTTAAGCCGCTGGGGTTCCGGCTACGAGCAGTACTTC.

This clonotype was seen a handful of times. This chain connects TRBV4-1 to TRBJ2-7; D assignment may be TRBD1 or TRBD2 (5 bases each). The germline V gene has CDR1 MGHRA and CDR2 YSYEKL. The germline V and J ends were trimmed by 3 bases and 6 bases, with 12 bases remaining between them. The CDR3 has 13 amino acids. The CDR3 loop is CASSHTDGAEQYF. For the CDR3, the DNA is TGCGCCAGCAGCCACACTGACGGGGCCGAGCAGTACTTC.

This clonotype was seen repeatedly, ten times or more. The V gene is TRBV28, the J gene TRBJ1-5; 12 bases align to TRBD1. This CDR3 contains 15 residues. V was pared by 3 bases and J by 6 bases, with 3 bases of the junction left unmatched. Germline V lookup: CDR1 MDHEN, CDR2 SYDVKM. In DNA, the CDR3 is TGTGCCAGCAGTTTGGGGACAGGGGGCGTTCAGCCCCAGCATTTT. The encoded protein is CASSLGTGGVQPQHF.

This clonotype came up many times. The chain joins TRBV5-1 to TRBJ1-3, with D tentatively TRBD1 (6 bases). Trimming took 4 bases from V and 2 from J, leaving 10 bases between them. The CDR3 totals 14 residues. Germline CDR1 reads SGHRS; CDR2 reads YFSETQ. CDR3 sequence reads: CASSLTGTGNTIYF. In nucleotides, the CDR3 is TGCGCCAGCAGCCTCACAGGGACTGGAAACACCATATATTTT.

This clonotype has ten or more counts. The V gene is TRBV20-1, the J gene TRBJ2-2; 13 nucleotides match TRBD2. Losses at the gene ends were 6 bases for V and 7 bases for J; bases not matched to a gene: 11. Germline-derived CDR1 and CDR2 are DFQATT and SNEGSKA (reference sequence). The CDR3 spans 16 residues. CDR3 region: CSAAFRTSGSVGELFF. Written as DNA, the CDR3 is TGCAGTGCCGCCTTTCGGACTAGCGGGAGCGTCGGGGAGCTGTTTTTT.

V is TRBV6-1 and J is TRBJ2-7, with D possibly being TRBD2 (5 bases). Trimming stripped 8 bases from V and 7 bases from J, with 12 bases between. CDR3 length: 11 residues. The germline CDR1 and CDR2 sequences are MNHNS and SASEGT. The CDR3 protein is CASRTLGEQYF. CDR3 sequence (DNA): TGTGCCAGCCGGACTCTAGGGGAGCAGTACTTC.

This clonotype was seen only a few times. The V gene is TRBV19, the J gene TRBJ2-2; D could derive from TRBD1 or TRBD2 (6 bases each). CDR3 size: 16 residues. The germline CDR1 and CDR2 sequences are LNHDA and SQIVND (reference sequence). Trimming removed 5 bases at V and 5 bases at J, with 18 bases between. The CDR3: CASSPHRDSWTGELFF. CDR3 bases: TGTGCCAGTAGTCCCCACAGGGACTCATGGACCGGGGAGCTGTTTTTT. Filled out from reference TRBV19 and TRBJ2-2, the complete variable domain reads DGGITQSPKYLFRKEGQNVTLSCEQNLNHDAMYWYRQDPGQGLRLIYYSQIVNDFQKGDIAEGYSVSREKKESFPLTVTSAQKNPTAFYLCASSPHRDSWTGELFFGEGSRLTVL.

This clonotype was found many times. The chain carries TRBV7-2 and TRBJ2-2, with no clear D. CDR1 is SGHTA, CDR2 FQGNSA, per germline. V lost 7 bases and J lost 2, with 11 bases in between. The CDR3 contains 14 residues. The DNA of the CDR3 is TGTGCCAGCACTAAAGTTTTAAACACCGGGGAGCTGTTTTTT. Its protein product is CASTKVLNTGELFF.

This clonotype was seen ten or more times. The rearrangement joins TRBV6-1 to TRBJ2-6; tentatively, D is TRBD2 (5 bases). The CDR3 sequence is 18 residues long. Trimming left V 4 bases short and J 0 bases short, with 16 bases between. Germline-derived CDR1 and CDR2 are MNHNS and SASEGT. The CDR3 DNA reads TGTGCCAGCAGTGGAGGGCAGCTAATTTCCTCTGGGGCCAACGTCCTGACTTTC. It translates to CASSGGQLISSGANVLTF.

This clonotype was found many times. This chain uses TRBV6-5 with TRBJ1-2; D remains unclear. Germline CDR1 reads MNHEY; CDR2 reads SVGAGI. This CDR3 comprises 13 residues. V was trimmed by 4 bases and J by 6 bases, leaving 12 bases between them. DNA for the CDR3: TGTGCCAGCAGTTTTGAAAGGGAGGATGGCTACACCTTC. Amino acid sequence: CASSFEREDGYTF.

This clonotype showed up many times. The genes are TRBV28 and TRBJ1-1; 7 nucleotides align to TRBD1. Losses at the gene ends were 2 bases for V and 4 bases for J; bases not matched to a gene: 4. Looked up from germline, CDR1 is MDHEN and CDR2 is SYDVKM. The CDR3 extends over 14 amino acids. The CDR3 DNA sequence: TGTGCCAGCAGTTTAAGGAACAGGGGCACTGAAGCTTTCTTT. Translated, it gives CASSLRNRGTEAFF. Full variable domain (outside the CDR3, taken from reference TRBV28 and TRBJ1-1): DVKVTQSSRYLVKRTGEKVFLECVQDMDHENMFWYRQDPGLGLRLIYFSYDVKMKEKGDIPEGYSVSREKKERFSLILESASTNQTSMYLCASSLRNRGTEAFFGQGTRLTVV.

In this sample, this clonotype turned up many times. This chain uses TRBV10-3 with TRBJ1-2, with D uncertain. The CDR3 has 16 residues. The germline V and J ends were trimmed by 0 bases and 5 bases, with 16 bases remaining between them. CDR1 is ENHRY, CDR2 SYGVKD, per germline. The CDR3: CAISESIRRNGYGYTF. CDR3 bases: TGTGCCATCAGTGAGTCGATTCGGCGCAATGGTTATGGCTACACCTTC.

In this sample, this clonotype turned up many times. This CDR3 is CASSQEGGQFSSYEQYF. CDR3 DNA sequence: TGTGCCAGCAGCCAAGAAGGAGGACAGTTCTCTTCCTACGAGCAGTACTTC. The chain employs TRBV14 and TRBJ2-7; D is possibly TRBD1 (6 bases). The V and J ends lost 0 bases and 1 base respectively, with 16 bases between them. Germline lookup yields CDR1 SGHDN and CDR2 FVKESK. The CDR3 has 17 amino acids.

This clonotype showed up many times. In DNA form, the CDR3 reads TGCGCCAGCAGCCAAGATCACGGGGTGGATGAAGCTTTCTTT. Protein product: CASSQDHGVDEAFF. The J gene is TRBJ1-1, the V gene TRBV4-1; no firm D call. Germline V gene lookup returns CDR1 MGHRA and CDR2 YSYEKL. The CDR3 is made up of 14 amino acids. V shed 0 bases and J shed 7 bases, with 12 bases lying between them.

At least ten counts were recorded for this clonotype. The chain links TRBV15 to TRBJ2-2; 8 bases align to TRBD2. CDR1 is LNHNV and CDR2 is YYDKDF in the germline V gene (reference sequence). The V segment lost 1 base and the J segment 4 bases; nucleotides outside the gene matches: 5. The CDR3 has 16 residues. The CDR3 protein is CATSRATSGPTGELFF. The CDR3 DNA reads as TGTGCCACCAGCAGAGCAACTAGCGGTCCCACCGGGGAGCTGTTTTTT.

The sample holds many counts of this clonotype. This rearrangement joins TRBV12-3 or TRBV12-4 to TRBJ2-4; no definite D call. The V end was cut by 2 bases, the J end by 6 bases, with 5 bases between. CDR3 length equals 12 residues. The CDR3 sequence: CASSLRANIQYF. CDR3 nucleotide sequence: TGTGCCAGCAGTTTACGAGCAAACATTCAGTACTTC.

The table lists this clonotype with many counts. The rearrangement uses TRBV4-1 and TRBJ2-5; TRBD1 matches at 10 bases. V was pared by 3 bases and J by 5 bases, with 15 bases of the junction left unmatched. The germline CDR1 and CDR2 sequences are MGHRA and YSYEKL. The CDR3 has 18 amino acids. CDR3 in amino acids: CASSHPMTGGWWRETQYF. The CDR3 DNA sequence: TGCGCCAGCAGCCATCCAATGACAGGGGGCTGGTGGCGTGAGACCCAGTACTTC.

This clonotype was seen ten or more times. The chain carries TRBV7-3 and TRBJ2-5; D is possibly TRBD1 (5 bases). Per germline, CDR1 SGHTA and CDR2 FQGTGA. Trimming pared 4 bases from V and 2 bases from J, leaving 8 bases between. CDR3 length equals 13 residues. The CDR3 DNA reads as TGTGCCAGCAGCTCAAGGACACAAGAGACCCAGTACTTC. As protein: CASSSRTQETQYF.

This clonotype has a count of ten or more. This rearrangement joins TRBV20-1 to TRBJ1-1, with 7 nucleotides matching TRBD1. This CDR3 region has 14 residues. Trimming cost V 3 bases and J 2 bases; bases outside gene matches: 6. CDR1 is DFQATT, CDR2 SNEGSKA, per germline (reference sequence). The CDR3 protein is CSARSRQGNTEAFF. In DNA, the CDR3 is TGCAGTGCTAGGTCTAGACAGGGAAACACTGAAGCTTTCTTT.

This clonotype came up many times. J is TRBJ1-1 and V is TRBV29-1; D is unclear. Trimming removed 3 bases at V and 6 bases at J, with 17 bases between. This CDR3 comprises 14 residues. The germline V gene has CDR1 SQVTM and CDR2 ANQGSEA. CDR3: CSVDEWARGSEAFF. Written as DNA, the CDR3 is TGCAGCGTTGACGAGTGGGCGCGAGGGTCTGAAGCTTTCTTT.